The 23 T cell receptor beta chains reported below all come from one sample, sequenced in a study of metastatic and nonmetastatic thyroid tumors. Patients were all untreated before their thyroid surgery. TCRdb re-called clones via MiXCR from the PCR reads. Among tens of thousands of clones, 15% were seen once, and the ten largest hold 3.6%. What was sequenced was blood. The receptors stem from a female donor with papillary thyroid cancer or a benign thyroid nodule (not recorded which). Some clones in this sample may be carry-over from other donors' samples.

A word on this clone: The same CDR3 is also encoded by other DNA sequences in this sample. The V call is TRBV9, the J call TRBJ2-3; 10 nucleotides line up with TRBD2. J gave up 6 bases and V 0 bases, and 10 bases lay outside the gene matches. This CDR3 spans 17 amino acids. The V gene's germline CDR1 is SGDLS and CDR2 YYNGEE. CDR3 sequence: CASSVDLAGAPLDTQYF. CDR3 coding DNA: TGTGCCAGCAGCGTAGACCTAGCGGGGGCCCCTCTTGATACGCAGTATTTT.

This clone was seen a handful of times. Germline is not matched at one junction end, which may reflect a read error. The chain carries TRBV19 and TRBJ2-7; D unclear. The CDR3 runs to 13 residues. Germline CDR1 reads LNHDA; CDR2 reads SQIVND (reference sequence). The DNA for the CDR3 is TGTGCCAGTAGTATAGGGACGTCCTGCGAGCAGTACTTC. Translating it yields CASSIGTSCEQYF.

A word on this clone: The junction does not match germline at one end; this may be a read error. The J gene is TRBJ2-2, the V gene TRBV12-3 or TRBV12-4, with 7 bases aligning to TRBD1. CDR3 length: 12 residues. CDR3 region: CASSTGAVELFF. The DNA of the CDR3 is TGTGCCAGCAGTACAGGGGCCGTGGAGCTGTTTTTC.

In this sample, this clone turned up many times. This sequence joins TRBV12-3 or TRBV12-4 and TRBJ2-5; the match to TRBD2 covers 10 bases. CDR3 length equals 18 residues. Unmatched junction bases numbered 9, after V lost 0 bases and J lost 2 bases. CDR3 in amino acids: CASSLAGGASGGQETQYF. DNA of the CDR3: TGTGCCAGCAGTTTAGCCGGGGGGGCTAGCGGGGGACAAGAGACCCAGTACTTC.

Points on this clone: Within the sample, other DNA sequences also encode this same CDR3. V gene TRBV19 combines with J gene TRBJ2-2, with a tentative D call TRBD2 (6 bases). This CDR3 is built from 17 residues. Germline loops: CDR1 LNHDA, CDR2 SQIVND (reference sequence). V was clipped by 1 base and J by 6 bases, with 18 bases between them. The CDR3 region is CASSIVPFKAGSGELFF. The CDR3 DNA reads as TGTGCCAGTAGTATAGTTCCGTTTAAGGCGGGGTCCGGGGAGCTGTTTTTT.

This clone was counted many times. The chain joins TRBV10-1 to TRBJ2-5, with D perhaps matching TRBD2 (6 bases). The CDR3 contains 13 residues. Per the germline V gene, CDR1 is WNHNN and CDR2 is SYGVQD (reference sequence). V dropped 5 bases and J dropped 5 bases, with 12 bases sitting between them. The CDR3 DNA follows: TGCGCCAGCAGTTTCTCGGGGGACGAGACCCAGTACTTC. Translated: CASSFSGDETQYF.

This clone was detected ten times or more. The J gene is TRBJ1-1, the V gene TRBV6-4; possibly TRBD1 for D (6 bases). V was pared by 7 bases and J by 2 bases, with 11 bases between. Germline-derived CDR1 and CDR2 are MRHNA and SNTAGT. The CDR3 consists of 13 residues. CDR3: CASKKGVNTEAFF. The CDR3 DNA sequence: TGTGCCAGCAAAAAGGGGGTTAACACTGAAGCTTTCTTT.

At least ten counts were recorded for this clone. V is TRBV18 and J is TRBJ2-1, with D possibly matching TRBD1 (5 bases). Germline V gene data show CDR1 as KGHSH and CDR2 as LQKENI. CDR3 size: 14 residues. Trimming took off 3 bases at V and 8 bases at J, with 14 bases between the two ends. CDR3: CASSPLQGRDEQFF. In DNA, the CDR3 is TGTGCCAGCTCACCTCTCCAGGGTCGGGATGAGCAGTTCTTC.

This clone was observed a single time. The chain couples TRBV11-1 to TRBJ2-2; D is tentatively TRBD1 or TRBD2 (7 bases each). V shed 6 bases and J shed 6 bases, with 20 bases lying between them. Germline values: CDR1 SGHAT, CDR2 FQDESV (reference sequence). This CDR3 comprises 16 residues. DNA for the CDR3: TGTGCCAGCAGTTCCGACAACAGGGGACTATCCGGGGAGCTGTTTTTT. It yields the protein CASSSDNRGLSGELFF.

This clone came up many times. The chain has TRBV30 and TRBJ1-6; D possibly corresponds to TRBD1 (5 bases). The V gene's germline CDR1 is GTSNPN and CDR2 SVGIG (reference sequence). Trimming removed 0 bases from V and 0 bases from J, with 9 bases in between. The CDR3 sequence is 16 residues long. CDR3 sequence reads: CAWSVPQGSYNSPLHF. For the CDR3, the DNA is TGTGCCTGGAGTGTACCCCAGGGCTCCTATAATTCACCCCTCCACTTT. The full variable domain, its missing parts supplied by reference TRBV30 and TRBJ1-6, is SQTIHQWPATLVQPVGSPLSLECTVEGTSNPNLYWYRQAAGRGLQLLFYSVGIGQISSEVPQNLSASRPQDRQFILSSKKLLLSDSGFYLCAWSVPQGSYNSPLHFGNGTRLTVT.

This clone was seen at least ten times. This CDR3 reads CASRKDRRGYEQYF. The CDR3 nucleotides are TGTGCCAGCAGGAAGGACAGGAGAGGCTACGAGCAGTACTTC. The chain has TRBV28 and TRBJ2-7; 7 bases map to TRBD1. CDR3 length: 14 residues. The J segment lost 3 bases and the V segment lost 6 bases, leaving 8 bases of the junction unmatched. Germline V gene data show CDR1 as MDHEN and CDR2 as SYDVKM.

This clone has a count of ten or more. The chain recombines TRBV7-9 with TRBJ2-1; 8 bases line up with TRBD1. Germline CDR1 and CDR2: SEHNR and FQNEAQ (reference sequence). The trim removed 5 bases at V and 5 bases at J, leaving 11 bases unmatched. This CDR3 has 16 amino acids. CDR3 region: CASSPPTGALNNEQFF. Written as DNA, the CDR3 is TGTGCCAGCAGCCCCCCGACAGGGGCTCTGAACAATGAGCAGTTCTTC.

This clone was recorded at least ten times. The chain has TRBV11-2 and TRBJ2-2; D is unresolved. Germline CDR1 and CDR2: SGHAT and FQNNGV. The V and J ends lost 6 bases and 4 bases respectively, with 18 bases between them. This CDR3 spans 16 amino acids. The CDR3 DNA sequence: TGTGCCAGCAGACAAACCCTACCGCACGCCACCGGGGAGCTGTTTTTT. Amino acid sequence: CASRQTLPHATGELFF. Drawing the rest from reference TRBV11-2 and TRBJ2-2, the complete variable domain is EAGVAQSPRYKIIEKRQSVAFWCNPISGHATLYWYQQILGQGPKLLIQFQNNGVVDDSQLPKDRFSAERLKGVDSTLKIQPAKLEDSAVYLCASRQTLPHATGELFFGEGSRLTVL.

This clone showed up just a few times. CDR3 sequence (DNA): TGTGCCAGCAGCTATAAGACAGGGGGCAATCAGCCCCAGCATTTT. Protein: CASSYKTGGNQPQHF. The gene calls are TRBV5-6 and TRBJ1-5, with 8 bases lining up with TRBD1. Per the germline V gene, CDR1 is SGHDT and CDR2 is YYEEEE. The length of the CDR3 is 15 residues. V was pared by 3 bases and J by 2 bases, with 4 bases of the junction left unmatched.

At least ten counts were recorded for this clone. J is TRBJ2-7 and V is TRBV4-1, with a weak D call TRBD1 (5 bases). V lost 1 base and J 5 bases, leaving 18 bases between the germline ends. This CDR3 spans 16 amino acids. CDR1 and CDR2 from the germline V gene are MGHRA and YSYEKL. The CDR3 sequence is CASSQVAVWLGDEQYF. CDR3 coding DNA: TGCGCCAGCAGCCAAGTAGCCGTCTGGCTAGGGGACGAGCAGTACTTC.

Many counts were recorded for this clone. The rearrangement joins TRBV20-1 to TRBJ1-1; D uncertain. The CDR3 consists of 11 residues. Trimming cost V 0 bases and J 8 bases, with 7 bases left between them. The germline V gene encodes CDR1 DFQATT and CDR2 SNEGSKA (reference sequence). The CDR3 bases are TGCAGTGCTAGAGATGAGGAAGAAGCTTTCTTT. Translation gives CSARDEEEAFF.

The V call is TRBV25-1, the J call TRBJ2-2; TRBD2 might be the D (6 bases). From germline, CDR1 is MGHDK and CDR2 SYGVNS. This CDR3 spans 13 amino acids. V lost 3 bases, J lost 7 bases, and 9 bases lay in between. The CDR3 region has the DNA TGTGCCAGCAGTGAGAGGAGGGGCGGGGAGCTGTTTTTT. Translating gives CASSERRGGELFF.

On this clone itself: A read error may produce the germline difference seen at one junction end. The chain employs TRBV20-1 and TRBJ2-3, with D perhaps matching TRBD2 (6 bases). The CDR3 is made up of 16 amino acids. Per germline, CDR1 DFQATT and CDR2 SNEGSKA (reference sequence). CDR3 protein: CSARAVVRGGTYTQYF. CDR3 nucleotides: TGCAGTGCTAGGGCCGTGGTGCGGGGAGGCACATATACTCAGTATTTT.

Concerning this clone itself: This may stem from a read error, because a much larger clone lies one nucleotide away. This chain uses TRBV30 with TRBJ2-1; TRBD2 matches 10 bases. CDR3 length: 15 residues. The germline gives CDR1 GTSNPN, CDR2 SVGIG (reference sequence). In DNA, the CDR3 is TGTGCCCGGAGTCCCGGGACTAGCGTTAACAATGAGCAGTTCTTC. Its protein is CARSPGTSVNNEQFF. Full variable domain (rest looked up from reference TRBV30 and TRBJ2-1): SQTIHQWPATLVQPVGSPLSLECTVEGTSNPNLYWYRQAAGRGLQLLFYSVGIGQISSEVPQNLSASRPQDRQFILSSKKLLLSDSGFYLCARSPGTSVNNEQFFGPGTRLTVL.

This clone was seen more than once but under ten times. At one of its ends the junction is not consistent with the germline gene, which may arise from a read error. The V call is TRBV28, the J call TRBJ2-7; D unresolved. The germline V gene has CDR1 MDHEN and CDR2 SYDVKM. The CDR3 covers 15 residues. In DNA, the CDR3 is TGTGCCAGCAGTTTGACCCAGGTTGTCGCCCACGAGCAGCACTTC. This codes for CASSLTQVVAHEQHF.

The chain employs TRBV7-8 and TRBJ2-5; no definite D call. The germline V gene has CDR1 SGHVS and CDR2 FQNEAQ. The CDR3 spans 14 residues. V gave up 1 base and J gave up 5 bases, with 11 bases separating them. DNA for the CDR3: TGTGCCAGCAGCTTAGTACCCGGCCGGGAGACCCAGTACTTC. This codes for CASSLVPGRETQYF.

This clone appeared many times. The V call is TRBV2, the J call TRBJ2-1, with 10 bases identical to TRBD2. Per the germline V gene, CDR1 is SNHLY and CDR2 is FYNNEI. The V gene end was trimmed by 4 bases and the J gene end by 3 bases; junction bases not matched to a gene: 3. The CDR3 covers 15 residues. CDR3: CASSGLAGNYNEQFF. The CDR3 bases are TGTGCCAGCAGTGGACTAGCGGGCAACTACAATGAGCAGTTCTTC.

A word on this clone: An end of the junction does not agree with germline; a read error may underlie this. Other DNA sequences in the same sample also yield this CDR3. The genes are TRBV5-1 and TRBJ2-2, with D perhaps being TRBD1 or TRBD2 (5 bases each). The CDR3 extends over 13 amino acids. Germline lookup yields CDR1 SGHRS and CDR2 YFSETQ. The CDR3 protein is CASSLVWARELFF. In nucleotides, the CDR3 is TGCGCCAGCAGCTTGGTGTGGGCCAGGGAGCTGTTTTTC.